The 9 T cell receptor beta chains reported below all come from one sample, sequenced in a study of cytomegalovirus exposure and HLA in healthy donors. The PCR ran on 60 Vbeta and 13 Jbeta primers. Sequencing used immunoSEQ multiplex PCR; TCRdb keeps in-frame clones, though not all of them. The sample lists about 95,000 clones; 81% were seen once. Specimen: PBMCs. The receptors were gathered from an older woman in good health and CMV-seropositive.

The chain is built from TRBV9 and TRBJ1-4; D is perhaps TRBD1 (5 bases). CDR1 is SGDLS and CDR2 is YYNGEE in the germline V gene. V shed 0 bases and J shed 6 bases, with 12 bases lying between them. The CDR3 loop spans 15 amino acids. The CDR3 DNA is TGTGCCAGCAGCGTAGGGCCAGGGTCGCATGAAAAACTGTTTTTT. Translated: CASSVGPGSHEKLFF.

This clone was recorded at least ten times. The chain recombines TRBV27 with TRBJ2-2; a possible D gene is TRBD2 (5 bases). The V end was cut by 5 bases, the J end by 10 bases, with 14 bases between. The germline gives CDR1 MNHEY, CDR2 SMNVEV (reference sequence). This CDR3 region has 13 residues. Here the CDR3 reads CASSATVEAELFF. The CDR3 region has the DNA TGTGCCAGCAGTGCGACGGTGGAGGCGGAGCTGTTTTTT.

The genes are TRBV5-1 and TRBJ2-5, with 10 positions matching TRBD1. The length of the CDR3 is 17 residues. The germline CDR1 and CDR2 sequences are SGHRS and YFSETQ. Trimming cost V 1 base and J 5 bases; bases outside gene matches: 11. The CDR3 loop is CASSLSPRDRGGETQYF. CDR3 coding DNA: TGCGCCAGCAGCTTGTCCCCCCGGGACAGGGGTGGTGAGACCCAGTACTTC.

The chain combines TRBV7-2 with TRBJ2-3, with a tentative D call TRBD1 (6 bases). Germline V CDR1 and CDR2: SGHTA, FQGNSA. Deletions cut 6 bases from V and 4 bases from J, with 14 bases between. This CDR3 is built from 14 residues. In DNA form, the CDR3 reads TGTGCCAGCAGTTCAACAGGGCAGTCAGATACGCAGTATTTT. It encodes CASSSTGQSDTQYF.

V is TRBV2 and J is TRBJ1-2, with D unclear. The CDR3 covers 11 residues. V was clipped by 3 bases and J by 7 bases, with 6 bases between them. Per the germline V gene, CDR1 is SNHLY and CDR2 is FYNNEI. DNA for the CDR3: TGTGCCAGCAGTGAGAGTGGTGGCTACACCTTC. It encodes CASSESGGYTF.

The chain links TRBV6-1 to TRBJ2-1; TRBD1 aligns across 9 bases. V lost 3 bases to trimming and J lost 6 bases; unmatched junction nucleotides: 9. From germline, CDR1 is MNHNS and CDR2 SASEGT. There are 16 residues in the CDR3. The DNA of the CDR3 is TGTGCCAGCAGTGATTTGGGGACAGGGCGATCCAATGAGCAGTTCTTC. Amino acids: CASSDLGTGRSNEQFF.

This rearrangement joins TRBV28 to TRBJ1-5; possibly TRBD1 for D (5 bases). This CDR3 region has 14 residues. The germline V and J ends were trimmed by 7 bases and 5 bases, with 15 bases remaining between them. The germline CDR1 and CDR2 sequences are MDHEN and SYDVKM. CDR3 amino acids: CASTPPAGHQPQHF. CDR3 nucleotides: TGTGCCAGCACCCCCCCCGCGGGGCATCAGCCCCAGCATTTT.

V and J are TRBV11-3 and TRBJ2-2; D gene uncertain. Looked up from germline, CDR1 is SGHNT and CDR2 is YENEEA. V gave up 5 bases and J gave up 7 bases, with 8 bases separating them. The CDR3 has 12 residues. DNA for the CDR3: TGTGCCAGCAGCCCCCCCGGCGGGGAGCTGTTTTTT. As protein: CASSPPGGELFF.

This clone was seen a few times. The rearrangement uses TRBV29-1 and TRBJ2-3, with 7 positions matching TRBD1. The CDR3 runs to 14 residues. The germline gives CDR1 SQVTM, CDR2 ANQGSEA. With V trimmed by 5 bases and J by 2 bases, 7 bases remained unmatched. The CDR3 sequence is CSVRQGGVTDTQYF. CDR3 nucleotide sequence: TGCAGCGTTCGACAGGGCGGTGTCACAGATACGCAGTATTTT.